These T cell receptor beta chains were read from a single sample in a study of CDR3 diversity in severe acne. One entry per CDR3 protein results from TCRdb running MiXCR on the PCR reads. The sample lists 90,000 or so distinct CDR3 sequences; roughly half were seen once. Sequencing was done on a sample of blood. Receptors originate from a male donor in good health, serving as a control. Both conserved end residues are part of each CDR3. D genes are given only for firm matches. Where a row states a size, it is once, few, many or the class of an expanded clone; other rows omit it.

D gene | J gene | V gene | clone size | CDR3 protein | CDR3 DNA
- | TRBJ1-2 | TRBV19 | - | CASSIDWGGANYGYTF | TGTGCCAGTAGTATAGATTGGGGGGGCGCGAACTATGGCTACACCTTC
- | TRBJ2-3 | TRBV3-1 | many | CASSLRSGGSTDTQYF | TGTGCCAGCAGCCTTCGAAGCGGAGGGAGCACAGATACGCAGTATTTT
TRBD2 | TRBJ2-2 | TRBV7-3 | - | CASSPKVASGGGGATGELFF | TGTGCCAGCAGCCCAAAGGTGGCTAGCGGGGGCGGCGGGGCCACCGGGGAGCTGTTTTTT
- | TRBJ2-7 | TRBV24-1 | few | CATSGGTLNEQYF | TGTGCCACCAGTGGGGGCACACTCAACGAGCAGTACTTC
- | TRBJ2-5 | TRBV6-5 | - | CASTPGRIQETQYF | TGTGCCAGCACCCCCGGAAGGATCCAAGAGACCCAGTACTTC
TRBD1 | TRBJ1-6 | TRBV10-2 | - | CASSERTGSDSPLHF | TGCGCCAGCAGTGAGCGGACAGGGAGCGATTCGCCCCTCCACTTT
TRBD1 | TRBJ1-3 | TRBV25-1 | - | CASSSHGTGGNTIYF | TGTGCCAGCAGTTCCCACGGGACAGGAGGAAACACCATATATTTT
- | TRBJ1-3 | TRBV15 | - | CATSRESGFMNTIYF | TGTGCCACCAGCAGAGAGTCGGGTTTCATGAACACCATATATTTT
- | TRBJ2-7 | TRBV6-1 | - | CAGSGPIYEQCF | TGTGCCGGAAGCGGACCGATCTACGAGCAGTGCTTC
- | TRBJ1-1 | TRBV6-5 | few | CASSYAEAFF | TGTGCCAGCAGTTACGCTGAAGCTTTCTTT
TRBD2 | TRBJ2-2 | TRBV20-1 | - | CSARRWREGRVRSGELFF | TGCAGTGCTAGAAGGTGGCGGGAGGGCCGTGTCAGGTCCGGGGAGCTGTTTTTT
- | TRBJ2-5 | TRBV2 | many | CASSEDSSTTQYF | TGTGCCAGCAGTGAAGACTCCTCTACGACCCAGTACTTC
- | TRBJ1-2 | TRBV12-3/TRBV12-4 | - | CASSLTRGNYGYTF | TGTGCCAGCAGTTTGACCAGGGGTAACTATGGCTACACCTTC
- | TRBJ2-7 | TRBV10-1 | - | CASSGNDGELYF | TGCGCCAGCAGCGGGAATGACGGGGAGCTGTACTTC
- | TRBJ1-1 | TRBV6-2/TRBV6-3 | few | CASSTRTGNTEAFF | TGTGCCAGCAGTACCCGGACGGGTAACACTGAAGCTTTCTTT
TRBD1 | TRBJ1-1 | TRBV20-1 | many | CSARDRADTEAFF | TGCAGTGCTAGGGACAGGGCCGACACTGAAGCTTTCTTT
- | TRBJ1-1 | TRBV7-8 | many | CASSPGPGVGTEAFF | TGTGCCAGCAGCCCAGGGCCGGGTGTGGGTACTGAAGCTTTCTTT
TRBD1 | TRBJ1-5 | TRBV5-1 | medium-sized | CASSERQGGNQPQHF | TGCGCCAGCAGTGAAAGACAGGGCGGCAATCAGCCCCAGCATTTT
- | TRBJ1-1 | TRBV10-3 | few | CAIRNTGSRTEAFF | TGTGCCATCAGGAACACAGGGAGCCGGACTGAAGCTTTCTTT
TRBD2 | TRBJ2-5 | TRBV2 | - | CASSKGTSGEETQYF | TGTGCCAGCAGTAAAGGGACTAGCGGGGAAGAGACCCAGTACTTC
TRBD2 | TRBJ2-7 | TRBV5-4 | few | CASSLAGTSGIGQYF | TGTGCCAGCAGCTTGGCCGGGACTAGCGGGATTGGGCAGTACTTC
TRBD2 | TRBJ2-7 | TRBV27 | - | CASSRLAGGAYEQYF | TGTGCCAGCAGTCGACTAGCGGGGGGAGCCTACGAGCAGTACTTC
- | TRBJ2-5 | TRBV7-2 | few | CASSLSAAETQYF | TGTGCCAGCAGCTTATCTGCTGCCGAGACCCAGTACTTC
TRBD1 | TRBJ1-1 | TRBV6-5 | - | CASRTGQGMNTEAFF | TGTGCCAGCAGAACCGGACAGGGGATGAACACTGAAGCTTTCTTT